This T cell receptor beta chain was identified in a study of T-cell memory formation after mild COVID-19. Whole-study context: Clusters of TCRs were largely donor specific. Overall study results and limits: Pre-infection memory held some responding clones, suggesting pre-existing cross-reactive T cells responded. The authors did not confirm SARS-CoV-2 specificity of second-wave clones peaking day 37. Clones contracting over day 15 to 85 were CD4/CD8 balanced, with later expanders leaning CD4+.

One entry per CDR3 protein results from TCRdb running MiXCR on the 5' RACE reads. The sample includes hundreds of thousands of distinct CDR3 sequences, about 23% of them seen just once. This clonotype has more than one count but fewer than ten. What it recognizes is unknown. This TCR was sampled from an adult woman who had mild COVID-19 (a few samples of this study predate the infection). Cell type and time point are not known. The sample comprised PBMCs or a T cell subset sorted from them (not recorded which).

The CDR3 DNA is TGTGCCAGCAACGGTGGGGACCCCACAGATACGCAGTATTTT. Translated, it gives CASNGGDPTDTQYF. The gene calls are TRBV4-2 and TRBJ2-3; the D call may be TRBD1 or TRBD2 (5 bases each). Trimming took off 7 bases at V and 2 bases at J, with 13 bases between the two ends. There are 14 residues in the CDR3. Germline assignment: CDR1 LGHNA and CDR2 YNFKEQ.